This T cell receptor (beta chain) appears in the sequencing data of a study of shared clonotypes between healthy human individuals. The V gene end was trimmed by 5 bases and the J gene end by 4 bases; junction bases not matched to a gene: 11. This CDR3 is built from 15 residues. CDR1 and CDR2 from the germline V gene are MGHRA and YSYEKL. Study findings and constraints: With four donors compared, around 5.4% of naive CD4 clonotypes were shared. Donors were few, which limited the genetic and exposure-history diversity represented.

The assay was run at deep level. Profiled with immunoSEQ multiplex PCR; TCRdb holds only in-frame clones, not every one. The sample carries about 2.4 million clones, roughly 93% recorded once. Notes on this clone: The antigen remains unidentified.

Only Caucasian adults living in Nashville, Tennessee served as donors. This clonotype originated in a man aged 18 to 35 in good health. Some clones in this sample may be carry-over from other donors' samples. The V and J genes are TRBV4-1 and TRBJ2-7; TRBD1 matches 7 bases. Sequenced sample: naive CD4+ T cells from PBMCs. Subset denoted: CD45RA+ positively selected. The CDR3 nucleotides read TGCGCCAGCAGCTTCGGGCGTAGGGGGCTGTACGAGCAGTACTTC. This encodes CASSFGRRGLYEQYF.